This is a list of T cell receptor beta chains from one sample in a study of blood T cell repertoires in COVID-19. Libraries were prepared by immunoSEQ multiplex PCR; TCRdb keeps only in-frame clonotypes and omits some of them. The sample lists 200,000 to 250,000 clones, around 80% seen once, with over 7% in the top ten. Sequencing was done on a sample of peripheral blood. The receptor source for this set is a woman aged 70-85 years with acute or convalescent COVID-19. Each CDR3 is given with its conserved first and last residue. Fields, in order: V gene, J gene, D gene, clone size, CDR3 length, CDR3 protein, CDR3 DNA. D genes are given only for firm matches. Not all rows give a size; the values are once, few, many and, for expanded clones, a class.

TRBV2,TRBJ1-2,-,-,13,CASSQGSDYGYTF,TGTGCCAGCAGTCAGGGGAGTGACTATGGCTACACCTTC
TRBV6-2/TRBV6-3,TRBJ1-2,-,-,15,CASSYSNGDRGGYTF,TGTGCCAGCAGTTACTCGAATGGAGACCGGGGGGGCTACACCTTC
TRBV2,TRBJ2-5,-,-,11,CASSLGVTQYF,TGTGCCAGCAGTCTAGGGGTGACCCAGTACTTC
TRBV5-1,TRBJ2-1,-,-,15,CASSLVGGAANEQFF,TGCGCCAGCAGCTTGGTAGGGGGGGCAGCCAATGAGCAGTTCTTC
TRBV5-8,TRBJ1-2,-,-,12,CASSLWGGGYTF,TGTGCCAGCAGCTTGTGGGGAGGCGGCTACACCTTC
TRBV19,TRBJ2-2,TRBD1,-,15,CASKSGQGNTGELFF,TGTGCCAGTAAATCAGGACAGGGGAACACCGGGGAGCTGTTTTTT
TRBV7-2,TRBJ2-4,-,-,15,CASSTQTGEGNIQYF,TGTGCCAGCAGCACACAGACAGGGGAGGGGAACATTCAGTACTTC
TRBV24-1,TRBJ1-2,-,-,14,CATSQGEPNYGYTF,TGTGCCACCAGTCAAGGGGAACCTAACTATGGCTACACCTTC
TRBV14,TRBJ2-4,-,-,14,CASSQAGAKNIQYF,TGTGCCAGCAGCCAAGCGGGTGCCAAAAACATTCAGTACTTC
TRBV18,TRBJ2-3,TRBD1,-,16,CASSPQTGARTDTQYF,TGTGCCAGCTCACCACAGACAGGGGCCCGCACAGATACGCAGTATTTT
TRBV7-2,TRBJ2-2,TRBD1,-,16,CASSLRQGAPIGELFF,TGTGCCAGCAGCCTAAGACAGGGGGCGCCTATCGGGGAGCTGTTTTTT
TRBV27,TRBJ1-3,TRBD1,-,17,CASSLTGTGGFGNTIYF,TGTGCCAGCAGTCTAACCGGGACAGGGGGCTTTGGAAACACCATATATTTT
TRBV5-4,TRBJ1-4,-,once,19,CASSSHGGGKASTNEKLFF,TGTGCCAGCAGCTCACATGGGGGGGGAAAAGCGTCAACTAATGAAAAACTGTTTTTT
TRBV6-1,TRBJ2-2,TRBD2,-,14,CASSEWGGTGELFF,TGTGCCAGCAGTGAGTGGGGGGGAACCGGGGAGCTGTTTTTT
TRBV9,TRBJ1-2,TRBD1,-,17,CASSVGVSGGGSYGYTF,TGTGCCAGCAGCGTAGGAGTATCAGGGGGAGGCAGCTATGGCTACACCTTC
TRBV20-1,TRBJ1-4,TRBD1,-,13,CSASRGGREKLFF,TGCAGTGCTAGTAGAGGGGGCCGTGAAAAACTGTTTTTT
TRBV7-2,TRBJ2-1,TRBD2,-,14,CASSPNRAGGEQFF,TGTGCCAGCAGCCCAAACCGAGCGGGAGGCGAGCAGTTCTTC
TRBV7-2,TRBJ2-7,TRBD2,-,17,CASSLGLAGGVSYEQYF,TGTGCCAGCAGCTTAGGGCTAGCGGGGGGTGTCTCCTACGAGCAGTACTTC
TRBV3-1/TRBV3-2,TRBJ1-3,-,few,17,CASSQNGAGESGNTIYF,TGTGCCAGCAGCCAAAACGGAGCAGGGGAATCTGGAAACACCATATATTTT
TRBV19,TRBJ2-5,TRBD1,-,15,CASTSRDREPETQYF,TGTGCCAGTACCTCCCGGGACAGGGAACCGGAGACCCAGTACTTC
TRBV9,TRBJ2-7,-,-,12,CASSKGLNEQYF,TGTGCCAGCAGCAAGGGGTTGAACGAGCAGTACTTC
TRBV19,TRBJ1-1,-,-,15,CASSRGLQGIPEAFF,TGTGCCAGTAGTAGAGGCCTACAGGGTATACCTGAAGCTTTCTTT
TRBV12-3/TRBV12-4,TRBJ2-5,-,-,13,CASSLAETQTQYF,TGTGCCAGCAGCCTAGCCGAAACTCAGACCCAGTACTTC
TRBV7-3,TRBJ2-3,-,-,14,CASSPRGYTDTQYF,TGTGCCAGCAGCCCACGGGGATACACAGATACGCAGTATTTT
TRBV3-1/TRBV3-2,TRBJ2-3,TRBD2,-,15,CASRRTSGEKNTQYF,TGTGCCAGCAGACGGACTAGCGGGGAGAAAAATACGCAGTATTTT
TRBV4-1,TRBJ2-7,TRBD2,-,14,CASSLSGGTYEQYF,TGCGCCAGCAGCCTTAGCGGGGGAACCTACGAGCAGTACTTC
TRBV7-9,TRBJ1-1,-,-,13,CASGGQPTSEAFF,TGTGCCAGCGGCGGACAGCCTACATCTGAAGCTTTCTTT
TRBV9,TRBJ2-3,-,-,14,CASSALLSTDTQYF,TGTGCCAGCAGCGCACTGTTGAGCACAGATACGCAGTATTTT
TRBV2,TRBJ2-4,-,-,15,CASSEFFRRRNIQYF,TGTGCCAGCAGTGAATTTTTTCGTCGTAGAAACATTCAGTACTTC
TRBV29-1,TRBJ1-1,-,-,12,CSVDLSNTEAFF,TGCAGCGTTGATCTTTCTAACACTGAAGCTTTCTTT
TRBV10-2,TRBJ2-1,-,-,14,CASKGGQNNNEQFF,TGCGCCAGCAAGGGCGGGCAGAACAACAATGAGCAGTTCTTC
TRBV5-1,TRBJ2-3,-,-,15,CASSLVQAGSDTQYF,TGCGCCAGCAGCTTGGTACAAGCGGGCTCAGATACGCAGTATTTT
TRBV3-1/TRBV3-2,TRBJ2-5,TRBD2,-,15,CASSQVLAPQETQYF,TGTGCCAGCAGCCAAGTACTAGCGCCCCAAGAGACCCAGTACTTC
TRBV6-5,TRBJ2-7,TRBD1,-,15,CASRDPGQGTYEQYF,TGTGCCAGCAGGGATCCGGGACAGGGAACCTACGAGCAGTACTTC
TRBV6-5,TRBJ1-4,-,-,16,CASSYAQGGTNEKLFF,TGTGCCAGCAGTTACGCGCAGGGTGGGACTAATGAAAAACTGTTTTTT
TRBV11-2,TRBJ2-1,-,large,11,CASSQYNEQFF,TGTGCCAGCAGCCAGTACAATGAGCAGTTCTTC
TRBV5-1,TRBJ2-7,-,once,11,CASSASDEQYF,TGCGCCAGCAGCGCCTCGGACGAGCAGTACTTC
TRBV12-3/TRBV12-4,TRBJ2-1,TRBD1,-,12,CASSFGQGDQFF,TGTGCCAGCAGTTTCGGACAGGGAGATCAGTTCTTC
TRBV19,TRBJ1-1,-,-,16,CASSGGAGFLNTEAFF,TGTGCCAGTAGCGGCGGAGCAGGGTTCCTGAACACTGAAGCTTTCTTT